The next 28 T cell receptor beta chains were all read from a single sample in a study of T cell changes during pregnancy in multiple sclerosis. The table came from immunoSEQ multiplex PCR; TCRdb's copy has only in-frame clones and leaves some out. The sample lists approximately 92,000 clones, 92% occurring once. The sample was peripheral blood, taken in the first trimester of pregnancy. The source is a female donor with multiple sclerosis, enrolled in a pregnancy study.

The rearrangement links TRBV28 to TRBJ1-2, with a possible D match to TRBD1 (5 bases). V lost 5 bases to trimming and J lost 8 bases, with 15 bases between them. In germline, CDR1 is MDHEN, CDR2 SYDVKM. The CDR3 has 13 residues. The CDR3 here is CASSLSGSKGYTF. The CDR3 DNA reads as TGTGCCAGCAGTCTCTCAGGGTCTAAAGGCTACACCTTC.

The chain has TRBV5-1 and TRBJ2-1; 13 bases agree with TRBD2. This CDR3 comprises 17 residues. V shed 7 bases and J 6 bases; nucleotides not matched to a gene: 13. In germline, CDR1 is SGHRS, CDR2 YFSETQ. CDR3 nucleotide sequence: TGCGCCAGCGCGTTTCACACCGGGACTAGCGGGATCAATGAGCAGTTCTTC. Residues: CASAFHTGTSGINEQFF.

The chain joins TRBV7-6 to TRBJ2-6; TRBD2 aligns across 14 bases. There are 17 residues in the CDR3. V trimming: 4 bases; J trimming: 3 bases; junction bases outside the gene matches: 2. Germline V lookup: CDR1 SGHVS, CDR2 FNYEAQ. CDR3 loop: CASSSGLAGVGANVLTF. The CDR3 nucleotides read TGTGCCAGCAGCTCGGGACTAGCGGGAGTTGGGGCCAACGTCCTGACTTTC.

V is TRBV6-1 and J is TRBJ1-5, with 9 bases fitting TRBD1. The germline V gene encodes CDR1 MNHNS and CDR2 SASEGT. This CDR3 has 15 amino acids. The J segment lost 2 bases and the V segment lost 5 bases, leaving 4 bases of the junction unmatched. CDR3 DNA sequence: TGTGCCAGCAGTCCGGGACAGGGTCGCAATCAGCCCCAGCATTTT. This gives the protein CASSPGQGRNQPQHF.

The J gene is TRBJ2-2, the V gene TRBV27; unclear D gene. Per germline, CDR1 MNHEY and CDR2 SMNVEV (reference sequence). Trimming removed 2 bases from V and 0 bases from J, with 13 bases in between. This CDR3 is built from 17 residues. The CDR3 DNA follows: TGTGCCAGCAGTTTAGTGGCGAGGTTCCCGAACACCGGGGAGCTGTTTTTT. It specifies CASSLVARFPNTGELFF.

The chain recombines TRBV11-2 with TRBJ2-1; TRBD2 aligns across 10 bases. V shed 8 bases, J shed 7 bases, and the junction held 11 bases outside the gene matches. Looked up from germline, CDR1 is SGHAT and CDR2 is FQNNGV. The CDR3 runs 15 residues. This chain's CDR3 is CASGPGLAGENEQFF. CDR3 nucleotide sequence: TGTGCCAGCGGGCCAGGGCTAGCGGGAGAAAATGAGCAGTTCTTC.

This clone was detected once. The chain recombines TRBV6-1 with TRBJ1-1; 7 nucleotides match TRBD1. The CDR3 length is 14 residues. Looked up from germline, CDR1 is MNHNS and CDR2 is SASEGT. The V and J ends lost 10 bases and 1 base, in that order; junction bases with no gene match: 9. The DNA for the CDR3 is TGTGCCACCCGGGACAGATTGGGGAACACTGAAGCTTTCTTT. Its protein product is CATRDRLGNTEAFF.

In DNA, the CDR3 is TGTGCCTGGAGTGTACGTGGGGAGAATTCACCCCTCCACTTT. This translates into CAWSVRGENSPLHF. The rearrangement links TRBV30 to TRBJ1-6; unclear D gene. Germline values: CDR1 GTSNPN, CDR2 SVGIG (reference sequence). Trimming shortened V by 0 bases and J by 7 bases, and 10 bases separated the two germline ends. The CDR3 extends over 14 amino acids.

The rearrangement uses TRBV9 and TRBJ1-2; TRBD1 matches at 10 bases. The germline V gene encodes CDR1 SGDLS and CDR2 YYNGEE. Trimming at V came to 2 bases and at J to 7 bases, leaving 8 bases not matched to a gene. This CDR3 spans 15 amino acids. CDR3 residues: CASSVTIGQGVGYTF. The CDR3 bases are TGTGCCAGCAGCGTTACCATCGGACAGGGGGTTGGCTACACCTTC.

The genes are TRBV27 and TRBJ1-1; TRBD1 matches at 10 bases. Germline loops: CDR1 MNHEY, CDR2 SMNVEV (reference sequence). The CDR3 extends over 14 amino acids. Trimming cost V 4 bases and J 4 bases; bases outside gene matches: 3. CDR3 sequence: CASSYRTGGTEAFF. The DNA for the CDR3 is TGTGCCAGCAGTTACCGGACAGGGGGCACTGAAGCTTTCTTT.

The CDR3 region has the DNA TGTGCCAGCAGCTTTGGCGCGGTGGAGACCCAGTACTTC. Amino acids: CASSFGAVETQYF. This chain connects TRBV11-2 to TRBJ2-5; D is unclear. V was shortened by 3 bases and J by 5 bases, with 10 bases between the two germline ends. The CDR3 spans 13 residues. The V gene's germline CDR1 is SGHAT and CDR2 FQNNGV.

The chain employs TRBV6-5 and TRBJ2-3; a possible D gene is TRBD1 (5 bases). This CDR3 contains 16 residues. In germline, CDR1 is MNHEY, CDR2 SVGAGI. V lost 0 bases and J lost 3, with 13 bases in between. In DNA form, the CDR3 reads TGTGCCAGCAGTTACTCGAGATGGGGCGAGACAGATACGCAGTATTTT. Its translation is CASSYSRWGETDTQYF.

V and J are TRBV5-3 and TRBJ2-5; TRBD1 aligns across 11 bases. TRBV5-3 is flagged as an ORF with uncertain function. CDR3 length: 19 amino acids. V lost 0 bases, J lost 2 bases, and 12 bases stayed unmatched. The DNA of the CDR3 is TGTGCCAGAAGCTTGGGGGGGGACAGGGGGTGTTGGGGACAAGAGACCCAGTACTTC. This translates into CARSLGGDRGCWGQETQYF.

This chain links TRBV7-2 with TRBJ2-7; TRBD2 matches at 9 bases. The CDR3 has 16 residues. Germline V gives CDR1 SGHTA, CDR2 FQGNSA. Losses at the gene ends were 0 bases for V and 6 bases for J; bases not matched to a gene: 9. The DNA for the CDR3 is TGTGCCAGCAGCTTAGCGTCTGGCGGGAGGGCCGTCGAGCAGTACTTC. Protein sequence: CASSLASGGRAVEQYF. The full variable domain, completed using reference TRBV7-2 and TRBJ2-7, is GAGVSQSPSNKVTEKGKDVELRCDPISGHTALYWYRQSLGQGLEFLIYFQGNSAPDKSGLPSDRFSAERTGGSVSTLTIQRTQQEDSAVYLCASSLASGGRAVEQYFGPGTRLTVT.

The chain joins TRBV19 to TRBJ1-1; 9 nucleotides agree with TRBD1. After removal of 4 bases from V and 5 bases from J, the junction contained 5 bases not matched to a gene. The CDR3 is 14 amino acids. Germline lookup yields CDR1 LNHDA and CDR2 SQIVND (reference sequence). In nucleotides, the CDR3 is TGTGCCAGTAGTACGTCGACAGGGGGTACTGAAGCTTTCTTT. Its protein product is CASSTSTGGTEAFF.

CDR3 DNA sequence: TGTGCCAGCAGCCCTGGACAGGGGATGTACAATGAGCAGTTCTTC. Encoded protein: CASSPGQGMYNEQFF. This chain joins TRBV5-4 and TRBJ2-1, with 9 bases fitting TRBD1. Germline-derived CDR1 and CDR2 are SGHNT and YYREEE (reference sequence). V dropped 4 bases and J dropped 4; count of bases not matched to a gene: 6. The CDR3 covers 15 residues.

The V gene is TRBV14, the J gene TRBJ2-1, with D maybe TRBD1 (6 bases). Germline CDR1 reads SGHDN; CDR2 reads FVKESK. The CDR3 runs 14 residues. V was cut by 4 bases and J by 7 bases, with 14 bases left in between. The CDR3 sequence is CASSPIGQGNEQFF. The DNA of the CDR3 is TGTGCCAGCAGCCCGATAGGTCAGGGGAATGAGCAGTTCTTC.

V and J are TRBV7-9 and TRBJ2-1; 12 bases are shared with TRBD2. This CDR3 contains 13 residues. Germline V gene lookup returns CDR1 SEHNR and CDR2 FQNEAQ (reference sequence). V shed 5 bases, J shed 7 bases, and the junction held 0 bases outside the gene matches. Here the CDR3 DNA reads TGTGCCAGCAGCGGGACTAGCGGGAATGAGCAGTTCTTC. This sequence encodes CASSGTSGNEQFF.

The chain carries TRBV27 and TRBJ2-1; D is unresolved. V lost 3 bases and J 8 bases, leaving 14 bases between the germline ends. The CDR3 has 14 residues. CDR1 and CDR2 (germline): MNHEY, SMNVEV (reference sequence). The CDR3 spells CASSFRRFDDEQFF. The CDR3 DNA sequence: TGTGCCAGCAGTTTTCGCAGGTTCGACGATGAGCAGTTCTTC.

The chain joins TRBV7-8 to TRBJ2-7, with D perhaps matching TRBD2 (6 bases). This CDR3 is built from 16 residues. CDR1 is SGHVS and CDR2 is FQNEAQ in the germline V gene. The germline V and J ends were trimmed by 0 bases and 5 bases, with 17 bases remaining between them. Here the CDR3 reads CASSLAGGLGLDEQYF. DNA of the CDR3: TGTGCCAGCAGCTTAGCGGGGGGATTAGGGTTGGACGAGCAGTACTTC. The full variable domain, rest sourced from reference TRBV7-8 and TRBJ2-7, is GAGVSQSPRYKVAKRGQDVALRCDPISGHVSLFWYQQALGQGPEFLTYFQNEAQLDKSGLPSDRFFAERPEGSVSTLKIQRTQQEDSAVYLCASSLAGGLGLDEQYFGPGTRLTVT.

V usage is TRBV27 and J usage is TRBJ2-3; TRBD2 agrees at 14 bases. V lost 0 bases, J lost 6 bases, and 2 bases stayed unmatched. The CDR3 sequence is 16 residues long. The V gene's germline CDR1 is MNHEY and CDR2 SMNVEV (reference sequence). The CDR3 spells CASSLSTSGRGDTQYF. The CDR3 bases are TGTGCCAGCAGTTTATCGACTAGCGGGAGGGGGGATACGCAGTATTTT.

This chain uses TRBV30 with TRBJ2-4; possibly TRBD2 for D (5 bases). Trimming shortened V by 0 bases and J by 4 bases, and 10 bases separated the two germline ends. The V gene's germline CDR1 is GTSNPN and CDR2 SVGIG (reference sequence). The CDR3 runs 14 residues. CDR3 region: CAWSVGVAKNIQYF. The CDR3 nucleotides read TGTGCCTGGAGTGTTGGGGTAGCGAAAAACATTCAGTACTTC. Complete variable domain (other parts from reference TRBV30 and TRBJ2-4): SQTIHQWPATLVQPVGSPLSLECTVEGTSNPNLYWYRQAAGRGLQLLFYSVGIGQISSEVPQNLSASRPQDRQFILSSKKLLLSDSGFYLCAWSVGVAKNIQYFGAGTRLSVL.

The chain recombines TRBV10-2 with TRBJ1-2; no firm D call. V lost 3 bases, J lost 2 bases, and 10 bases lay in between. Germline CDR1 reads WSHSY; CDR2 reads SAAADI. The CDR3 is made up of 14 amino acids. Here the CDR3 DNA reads TGCGCCAGCAGTGAATCCAGGATGAACTATGGCTACACCTTC. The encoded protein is CASSESRMNYGYTF.

DNA of the CDR3: TGCGCCAGCAGCCCTGCGGGAGACTCTGGGGCCAACGTCCTGACTTTC. Translating it yields CASSPAGDSGANVLTF. This chain connects TRBV5-1 to TRBJ2-6; 7 bases line up with TRBD2. The CDR3 extends over 16 amino acids. Looked up from germline, CDR1 is SGHRS and CDR2 is YFSETQ. After removal of 4 bases from V and 0 bases from J, the junction contained 4 bases not matched to a gene.

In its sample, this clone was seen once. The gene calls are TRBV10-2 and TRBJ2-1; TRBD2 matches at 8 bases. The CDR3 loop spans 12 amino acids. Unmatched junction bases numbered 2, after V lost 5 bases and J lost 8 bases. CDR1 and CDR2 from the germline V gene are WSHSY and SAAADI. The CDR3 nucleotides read TGCGCCAGCAGTATGACTAGCGATGAGCAGTTCTTC. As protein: CASSMTSDEQFF.

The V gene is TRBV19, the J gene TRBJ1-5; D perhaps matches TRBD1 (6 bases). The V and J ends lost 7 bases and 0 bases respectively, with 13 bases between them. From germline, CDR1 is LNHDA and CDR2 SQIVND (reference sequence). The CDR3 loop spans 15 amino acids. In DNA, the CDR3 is TGTGCCAGTACCCCCGACAGGTTTAGCAATCAGCCCCAGCATTTT. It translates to CASTPDRFSNQPQHF.

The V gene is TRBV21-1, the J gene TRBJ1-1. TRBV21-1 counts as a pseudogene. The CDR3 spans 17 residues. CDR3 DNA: TGTGCCAGCAGCAAAGATTTAACAGATACTTCGGGAACTGAAGCTTTCTTT. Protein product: CASSKDLTDTSGTEAFF.

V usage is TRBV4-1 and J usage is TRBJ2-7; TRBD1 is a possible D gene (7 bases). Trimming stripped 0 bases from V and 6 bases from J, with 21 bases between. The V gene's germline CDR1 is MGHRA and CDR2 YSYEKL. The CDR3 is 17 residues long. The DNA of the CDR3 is TGCGCCAGCAGCCAAGACGAGTGGAGGGGGCTGACGGGCGAGCAGTACTTC. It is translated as CASSQDEWRGLTGEQYF.